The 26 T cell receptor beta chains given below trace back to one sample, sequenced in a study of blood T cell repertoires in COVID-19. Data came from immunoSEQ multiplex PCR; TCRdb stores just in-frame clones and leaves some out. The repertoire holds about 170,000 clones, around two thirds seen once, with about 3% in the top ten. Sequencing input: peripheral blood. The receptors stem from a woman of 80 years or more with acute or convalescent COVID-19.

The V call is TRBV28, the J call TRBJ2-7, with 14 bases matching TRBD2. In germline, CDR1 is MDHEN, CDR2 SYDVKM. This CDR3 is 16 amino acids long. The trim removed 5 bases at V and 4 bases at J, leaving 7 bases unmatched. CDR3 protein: CASSTTGTSGRYEQYF. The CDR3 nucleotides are TGTGCCAGCAGTACGACCGGGACTAGCGGGAGATACGAGCAGTACTTC.

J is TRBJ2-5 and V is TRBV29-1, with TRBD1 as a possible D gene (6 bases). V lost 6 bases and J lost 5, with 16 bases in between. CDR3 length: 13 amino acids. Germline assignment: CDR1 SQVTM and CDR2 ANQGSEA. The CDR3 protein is CSVPGGLGETQYF. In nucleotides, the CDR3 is TGCAGCGTCCCTGGGGGCCTTGGGGAGACCCAGTACTTC.

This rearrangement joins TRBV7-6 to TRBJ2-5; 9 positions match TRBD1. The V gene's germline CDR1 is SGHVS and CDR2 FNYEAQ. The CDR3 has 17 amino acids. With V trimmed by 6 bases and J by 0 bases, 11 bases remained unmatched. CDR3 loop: CASRPSRDREDQETQYF. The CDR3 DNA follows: TGTGCCAGCAGACCCTCCCGGGACAGGGAGGACCAAGAGACCCAGTACTTC. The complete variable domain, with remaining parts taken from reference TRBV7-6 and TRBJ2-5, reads GAGVSQSPRYKVTKRGQDVALRCDPISGHVSLYWYRQALGQGPEFLTYFNYEAQQDKSGLPNDRFSAERPEGSISTLTIQRTEQRDSAMYRCASRPSRDREDQETQYFGPGTRLLVL.

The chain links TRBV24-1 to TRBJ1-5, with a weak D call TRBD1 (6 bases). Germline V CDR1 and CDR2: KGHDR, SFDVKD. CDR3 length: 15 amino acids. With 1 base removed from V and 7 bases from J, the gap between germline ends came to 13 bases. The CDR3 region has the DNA TGTGCCACCAGTGATTTAGCAGGGGAGGGACAGCCCCAGCATTTT. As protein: CATSDLAGEGQPQHF.

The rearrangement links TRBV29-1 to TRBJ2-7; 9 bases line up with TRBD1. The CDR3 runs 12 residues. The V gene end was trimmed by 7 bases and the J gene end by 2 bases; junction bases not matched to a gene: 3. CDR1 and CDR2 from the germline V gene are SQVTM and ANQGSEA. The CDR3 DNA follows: TGCAGCGGACAGGGGGATGCCTACGAGCAGTACTTC. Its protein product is CSGQGDAYEQYF.

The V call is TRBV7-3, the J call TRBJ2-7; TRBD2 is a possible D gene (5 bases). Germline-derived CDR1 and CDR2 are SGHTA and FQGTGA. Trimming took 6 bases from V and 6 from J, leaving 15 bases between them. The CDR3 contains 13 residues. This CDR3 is CASSRQLVSEQYF. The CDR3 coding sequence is TGTGCCAGCAGTCGCCAACTAGTATCCGAGCAGTACTTC.

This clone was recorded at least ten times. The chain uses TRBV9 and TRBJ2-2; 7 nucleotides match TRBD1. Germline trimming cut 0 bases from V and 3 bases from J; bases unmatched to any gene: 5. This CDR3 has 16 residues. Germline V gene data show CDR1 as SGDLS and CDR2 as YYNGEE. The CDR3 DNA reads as TGTGCCAGCAGCGTAGCCGGGACAGACTACACCGGGGAGCTGTTTTTT. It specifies CASSVAGTDYTGELFF.

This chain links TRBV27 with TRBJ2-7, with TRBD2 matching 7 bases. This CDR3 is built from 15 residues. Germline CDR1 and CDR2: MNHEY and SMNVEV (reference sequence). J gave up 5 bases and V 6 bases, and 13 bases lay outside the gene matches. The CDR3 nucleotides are TGTGCCAGCAGCCGGTTAGCGGGTCCCCCCGACGAGCAGTACTTC. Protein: CASSRLAGPPDEQYF.

In nucleotides, the CDR3 is TGTGCCAGCAGTGAAGGGACTAGCGTCCTCCACTACGAGCAGTACTTC. Its translation: CASSEGTSVLHYEQYF. The chain uses TRBV6-1 and TRBJ2-7, with 9 bases lining up with TRBD2. Trimming cost V 1 base and J 3 bases; bases outside gene matches: 7. CDR1 and CDR2 from the germline V gene are MNHNS and SASEGT. The length of the CDR3 is 16 residues.

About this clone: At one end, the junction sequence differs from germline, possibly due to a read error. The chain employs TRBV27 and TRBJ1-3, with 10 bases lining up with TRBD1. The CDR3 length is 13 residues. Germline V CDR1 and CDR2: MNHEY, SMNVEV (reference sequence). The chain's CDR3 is CASGTGDGYTIYF. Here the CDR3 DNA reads TGTGCCAGCGGGACAGGGGATGGATACACCATATATTTT.

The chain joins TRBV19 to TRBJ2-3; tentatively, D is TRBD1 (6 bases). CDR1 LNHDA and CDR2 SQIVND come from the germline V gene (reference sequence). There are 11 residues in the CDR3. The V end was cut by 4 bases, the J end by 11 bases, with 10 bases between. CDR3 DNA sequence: TGTGCCAGTAGTACAACAGGGAGGCAGTATTTT. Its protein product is CASSTTGRQYF.

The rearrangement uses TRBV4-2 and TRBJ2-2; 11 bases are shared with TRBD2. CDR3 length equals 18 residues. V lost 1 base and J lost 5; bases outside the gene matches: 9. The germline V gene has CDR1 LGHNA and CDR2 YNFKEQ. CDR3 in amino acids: CASSQVVAGGPGTGELFF. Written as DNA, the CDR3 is TGTGCCAGCAGCCAAGTGGTAGCGGGAGGGCCTGGGACCGGGGAGCTGTTTTTT.

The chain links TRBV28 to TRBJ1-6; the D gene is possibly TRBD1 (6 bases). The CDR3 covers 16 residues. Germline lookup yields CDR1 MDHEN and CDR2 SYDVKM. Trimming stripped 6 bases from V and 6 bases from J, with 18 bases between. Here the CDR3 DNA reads TGTGCCAGCAGCTCAGCCGGGGGGGCTACTAATTCACCCCTCCACTTT. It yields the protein CASSSAGGATNSPLHF.

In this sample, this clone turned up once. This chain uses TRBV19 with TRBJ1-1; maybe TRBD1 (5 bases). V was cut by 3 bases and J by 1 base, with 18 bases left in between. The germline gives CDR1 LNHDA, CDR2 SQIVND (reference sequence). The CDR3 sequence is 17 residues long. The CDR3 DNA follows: TGTGCCAGTAGTATGGGGCACCTCGCCGTGTCGAACACTGAAGCTTTCTTT. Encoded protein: CASSMGHLAVSNTEAFF.

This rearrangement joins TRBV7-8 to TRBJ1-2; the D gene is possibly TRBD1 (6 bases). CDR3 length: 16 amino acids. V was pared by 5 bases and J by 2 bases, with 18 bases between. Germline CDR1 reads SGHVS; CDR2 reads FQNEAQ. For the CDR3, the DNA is TGTGCCAGCAGCCAGGGACCCGGGGGGGCGAACTATGGCTACACCTTC. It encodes CASSQGPGGANYGYTF. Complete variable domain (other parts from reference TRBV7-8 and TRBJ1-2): GAGVSQSPRYKVAKRGQDVALRCDPISGHVSLFWYQQALGQGPEFLTYFQNEAQLDKSGLPSDRFFAERPEGSVSTLKIQRTQQEDSAVYLCASSQGPGGANYGYTFGSGTRLTVV.

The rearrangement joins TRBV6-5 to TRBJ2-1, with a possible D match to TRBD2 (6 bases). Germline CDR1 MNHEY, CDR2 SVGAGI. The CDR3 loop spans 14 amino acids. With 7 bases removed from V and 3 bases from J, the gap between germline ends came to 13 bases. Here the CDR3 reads CASKTGEDYNEQFF. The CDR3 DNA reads TGTGCCAGCAAAACGGGAGAAGACTACAATGAGCAGTTCTTC.

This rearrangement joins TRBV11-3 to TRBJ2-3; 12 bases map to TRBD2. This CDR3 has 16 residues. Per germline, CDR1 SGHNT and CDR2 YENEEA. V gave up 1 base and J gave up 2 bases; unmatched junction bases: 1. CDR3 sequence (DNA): TGTGCCAGCAGCTTAGGGACTAGCGGGACCACAGATACGCAGTATTTT. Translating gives CASSLGTSGTTDTQYF.

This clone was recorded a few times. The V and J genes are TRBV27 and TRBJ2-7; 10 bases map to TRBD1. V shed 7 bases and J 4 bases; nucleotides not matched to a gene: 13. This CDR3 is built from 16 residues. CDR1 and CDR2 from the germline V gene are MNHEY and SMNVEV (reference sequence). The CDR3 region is CASKSLSGTGAYEQYF. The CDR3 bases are TGTGCCAGCAAGTCACTGAGCGGGACAGGGGCATACGAGCAGTACTTC.

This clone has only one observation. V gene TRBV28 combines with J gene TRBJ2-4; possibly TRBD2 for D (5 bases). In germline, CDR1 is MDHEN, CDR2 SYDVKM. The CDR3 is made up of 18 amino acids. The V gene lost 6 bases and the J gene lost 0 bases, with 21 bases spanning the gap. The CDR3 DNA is TGTGCCAGCAGACCCCAATTCGGGAAGAAGTTAGCCAAAAACATTCAGTACTTC. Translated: CASRPQFGKKLAKNIQYF.

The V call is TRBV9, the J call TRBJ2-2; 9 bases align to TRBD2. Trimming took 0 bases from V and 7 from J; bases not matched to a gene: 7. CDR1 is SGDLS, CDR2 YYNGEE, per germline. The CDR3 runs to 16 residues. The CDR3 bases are TGTGCCAGCAGCGTAGCATTAGCGGGAGTAAGCGGGGAGCTGTTTTTT. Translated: CASSVALAGVSGELFF. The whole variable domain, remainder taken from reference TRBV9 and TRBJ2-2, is DSGVTQTPKHLITATGQRVTLRCSPRSGDLSVYWYQQSLDQGLQFLIQYYNGEERAKGNILERFSAQQFPDLHSELNLSSLELGDSALYFCASSVALAGVSGELFFGEGSRLTVL.

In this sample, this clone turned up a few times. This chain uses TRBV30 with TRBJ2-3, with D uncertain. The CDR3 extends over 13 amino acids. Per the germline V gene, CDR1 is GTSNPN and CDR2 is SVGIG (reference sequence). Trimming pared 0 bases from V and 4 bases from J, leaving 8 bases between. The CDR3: CAWSVRSADTQYF. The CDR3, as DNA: TGTGCCTGGAGTGTGAGGAGCGCAGATACGCAGTATTTT.

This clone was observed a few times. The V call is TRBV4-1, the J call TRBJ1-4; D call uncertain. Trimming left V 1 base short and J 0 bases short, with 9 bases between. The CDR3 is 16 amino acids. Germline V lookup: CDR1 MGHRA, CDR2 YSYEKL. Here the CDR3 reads CASSQGTTATNEKLFF. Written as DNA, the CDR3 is TGCGCCAGCAGCCAAGGGACTACTGCAACTAATGAAAAACTGTTTTTT.

The chain's CDR3 is CAISSGTDFYEQYF. CDR3 in DNA: TGTGCCATCAGTTCCGGGACAGACTTCTACGAGCAGTACTTC. The chain joins TRBV10-3 to TRBJ2-7, with 7 bases matching TRBD1. Germline V gives CDR1 ENHRY, CDR2 SYGVKD. This CDR3 has 14 amino acids. V was pared by 5 bases and J by 3 bases, with 7 bases of the junction left unmatched.

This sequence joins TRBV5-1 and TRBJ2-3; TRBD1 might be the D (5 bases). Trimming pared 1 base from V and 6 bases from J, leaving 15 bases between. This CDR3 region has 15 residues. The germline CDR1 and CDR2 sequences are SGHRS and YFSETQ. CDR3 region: CASSLTGDMADTQYF. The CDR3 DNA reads TGCGCCAGCAGCTTGACAGGAGATATGGCGGATACGCAGTATTTT.

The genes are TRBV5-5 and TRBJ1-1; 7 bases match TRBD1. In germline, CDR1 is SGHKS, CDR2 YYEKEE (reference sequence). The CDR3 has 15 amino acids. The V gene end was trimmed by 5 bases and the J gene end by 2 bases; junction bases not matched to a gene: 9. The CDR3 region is CASREGATLNTEAFF. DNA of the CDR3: TGTGCCAGCAGAGAGGGGGCGACCCTTAACACTGAAGCTTTCTTT. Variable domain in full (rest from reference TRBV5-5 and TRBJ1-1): DAGVTQSPTHLIKTRGQQVTLRCSPISGHKSVSWYQQVLGQGPQFIFQYYEKEERGRGNFPDRFSARQFPNYSSELNVNALLLGDSALYLCASREGATLNTEAFFGQGTRLTVV.

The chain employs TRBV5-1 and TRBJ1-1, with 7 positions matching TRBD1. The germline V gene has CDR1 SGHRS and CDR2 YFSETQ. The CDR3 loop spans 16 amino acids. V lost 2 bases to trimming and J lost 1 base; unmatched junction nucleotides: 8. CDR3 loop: CASSFYRGGENTEAFF. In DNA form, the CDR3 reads TGCGCCAGCAGCTTCTACAGGGGCGGAGAGAACACTGAAGCTTTCTTT.